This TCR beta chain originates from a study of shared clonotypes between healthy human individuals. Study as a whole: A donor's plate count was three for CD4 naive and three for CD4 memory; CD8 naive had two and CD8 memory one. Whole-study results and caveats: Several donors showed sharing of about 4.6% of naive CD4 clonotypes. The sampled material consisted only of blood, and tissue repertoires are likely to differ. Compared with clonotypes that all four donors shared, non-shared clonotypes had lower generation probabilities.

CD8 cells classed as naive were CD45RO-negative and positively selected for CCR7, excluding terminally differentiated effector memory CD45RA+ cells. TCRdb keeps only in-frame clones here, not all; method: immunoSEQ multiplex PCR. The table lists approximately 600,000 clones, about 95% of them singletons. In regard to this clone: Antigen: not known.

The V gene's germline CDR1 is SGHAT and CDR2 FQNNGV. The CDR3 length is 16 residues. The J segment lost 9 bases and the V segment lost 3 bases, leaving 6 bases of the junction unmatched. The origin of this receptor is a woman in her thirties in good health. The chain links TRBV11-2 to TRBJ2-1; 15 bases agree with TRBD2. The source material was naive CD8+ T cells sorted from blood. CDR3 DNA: TGTGCCAGCAGCTTTGGACTAGCGGGAGGGCCCGGTGAGCAGTTCTTC. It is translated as CASSFGLAGGPGEQFF.